The following is a T cell receptor beta chain sequence with its context. Data came from immunoSEQ multiplex PCR; TCRdb stores just in-frame clones and leaves some out. Of fewer than 140,000 clones listed, around 92% are singletons. The CDR3 loop spans 17 amino acids. Germline CDR1 is SEHNR and CDR2 is FQNEAQ (reference sequence). The V segment lost 0 bases and the J segment 5 bases; nucleotides outside the gene matches: 5. The sample originates from a study of T cell changes during pregnancy in multiple sclerosis. The clonotype comes from a female donor with multiple sclerosis, enrolled in a pregnancy study. The chain couples TRBV7-9 to TRBJ2-2; 11 positions agree with TRBD2. Sequenced here: peripheral blood, sampled after pregnancy. The CDR3: CASSLAGGTSGTGELFF. CDR3 DNA: TGTGCCAGCAGCTTAGCCGGCGGGACTAGCGGAACCGGGGAGCTGTTTTTT. Combining the CDR3 with reference TRBV7-9 and TRBJ2-2 gives the whole variable domain DTGVSQNPRHKITKRGQNVTFRCDPISEHNRLYWYRQTLGQGPEFLTYFQNEAQLEKSRLLSDRFSAERPKGSFSTLEIQRTEQGDSAMYLCASSLAGGTSGTGELFFGEGSRLTVL.